This T cell receptor beta chain was identified in a study of cytomegalovirus exposure and HLA in healthy donors (dated by TCRdb to about 2017). Background for the entire study: An earlier analysis of some 620 of the donors reported 276 Gb of sequence data and 95 million to 140 million unique TCR beta sequences obtained from about 170 million T cells. Roughly five DR-DQ haplotypes were treated as single units for association and clustering because of strong linkage in the cohort. To predict cytomegalovirus infection status, the study brought together high-throughput TCR immunosequencing, statistical association of individual TCRs with disease status, and machine learning. On average, around 200,000 unique TCR beta nucleotide sequences were sequenced per donor among 350 to 400 genotyped donors of the cohort, with roughly 18% of those sequences being non-productive. In a later genetic analysis, genome-wide SNP genotypes for about three fifths of the roughly 670 donors were used, and that subset was treated as a discovery cohort. To study patterns of TCR occurrence, a later analysis re-analyzed previously published TCR beta repertoires from 666 donors and added high-resolution HLA genotyping. The T cell repertoires of roughly 660 subjects were profiled by immunosequencing and related to cytomegalovirus serostatus. About 280 gigabases of sequencing data and around 90 million unique TCR sequences made up an early release that covered under 750 HLA-typed donors. Every repertoire in the discovery cohort had been generated on one and the same sequencing platform. Donor age, sex, ethnicity and CMV serostatus were compiled alongside the repertoire data. Typing coverage differed by locus: A, B, C, DRB1 and DQB1 were typed in roughly 620-630 donors, DQA1 in 522, DPA1 in nearly 610, and DPB1 in just under 480. Of the 350 to 400 genotyped donors, 65% to 90% fell in the genetic ancestry cluster associated with self-reported Caucasian donors. In addition to the first cohort of roughly 670 subjects, a separate validation cohort of around 110 different subjects was used. The study aimed to test whether cataloging public T cell receptors could reveal signatures of past pathogen exposure. In an earlier analysis of roughly 600 of the donors, high-throughput TCR beta sequencing was used to judge whether each TCR beta V gene segment behaved as functional or pseudogenic. Both class I and class II loci were covered by HLA typing, at four-digit resolution. The later analysis used no new phenotypic data to find candidate immune exposures, relying instead on TCR beta sequences and their occurrence across donors. General findings and caveats noted by the study authors: When HLA alleles, especially DR and DQ, strongly co-occurred, attributing TCR associations to individual alleles was difficult. At a false discovery rate of 0.05, a later analysis linked some 18,000 TCR beta sequences to specific HLA alleles. According to a later genetic analysis, donors in an Asian-associated ancestry cluster had fewer N-insertions in productive TCRs than the roughly 700-donor mean. Some IMGT-functional V segments, including TRBV6-2 and TRBV6-3, could not be distinguished by the 87-base-pair reads and were therefore excluded. The sequencing pipeline was judged likely to have produced a cluster of highly shared sequence variants as a technical artifact. An association between a missense DCLRE1C variant and V-gene and J-gene trimming of TCR beta chains was found in a later genetic analysis and replicated in an independent cohort. An earlier analysis of approximately 500 of the donors showed that most TCR beta V segments appeared in productive rearrangements either about 90% or about 30% of the time, which broadly matched IMGT annotations. According to the authors, the approach could potentially be generalized to other disease states and immunological phenotypes. A later analysis found that HLA-associated TCR beta chains were more clonally expanded and had lower generation probabilities than equally common non-associated chains. Linkage disequilibrium might explain the correlated functional status among segregating V segments, but an unknown experimental factor could not be excluded. The presence/absence analyses assumed that sequencing depth was roughly uniform across donors, and that assumption may not be true. In a later analysis, most CMV-associated TCR beta chains were found to appear HLA-restricted, with HLA associations seemingly driven largely by CMV exposure. A later analysis reported that several top co-occurrence clusters appeared linked to parvovirus B19, influenza, CMV and Epstein-Barr virus. Because some donors lacked HLA typing at each locus, the association tests relied only on the typed subset. In a later analysis, TCR association rates were found to vary across HLA loci, with the most associated TCRs seen for DRB1 alleles and the fewest for HLA-C alleles. The only immune exposure information available for the cohort was CMV serostatus. The classifier was reported to diagnose cytomegalovirus status with high specificity and sensitivity in both the original and validation cohorts. The earlier analysis of approximately 560 of the donors excluded about 16 rarely observed V segments, including chromosome 9 orphons, because counts were too low. In vitro tests confirmed that a few of the cytomegalovirus-associated TCR beta chains recognize cytomegalovirus antigens. A further reported finding was that TCR beta sequences accurately predicted the HLA-A and HLA-B alleles for most subjects in the first cohort. While some public TCRs were present in many individuals, most TCR sequences turned up only very rarely across donors. Only TCR beta chains were sequenced in this cohort, and the absence of alpha or paired-chain data limited detectable features. A total of 150 to 200 TCR beta chains were listed by the study as associated with cytomegalovirus.

The CDR3 length equals 15 residues, ends included. The kept DNA is CDR3 alone, 45 bases in frame from the first base. The germline V gene yields SGHAT for CDR1 and FQNNGV for CDR2. Cut back by 2 bases and 2 bases, the V and J ends lie 12 bases apart. As regards this clone: No cognate antigen has been identified for it. This is likely a read error, given that the CDR3 carries no conserved phenylalanine or tryptophan at its end.

The cohort was made up of roughly 670 healthy bone marrow donors. Cohort members were all nominally healthy when sampled, although unrecorded immune exposures were likely present. The donor tested CMV seropositive, placing the donor among the 250 to 300 seropositive members of the cohort. Each donor provided a peripheral blood sample, and peripheral blood mononuclear cells were used for TCR beta sequencing. Genomic DNA was extracted from the blood cell samples with the Qiagen DNeasy Blood Extraction Kit. Receptors were amplified or captured by the immunoSEQ multiplex PCR assay. The multiplex PCR relied on a mix of 60 forward primers for TCR Vbeta segments and 13 reverse primers for TCR Jbeta segments. Amplification of the CDR3 region of rearranged TCR beta genes was performed with a multiplex PCR assay on genomic DNA. On the Illumina HiSeq System, the amplified TCR beta libraries were sequenced as 87-base-pair reads. Per the source publication's procedure: In a later analysis, about 80 million unique TCR beta chains were counted across the 650 to 700 repertoires, and roughly 11 million of these chains were shared by at least two donors. To remove PCR and sequencing errors, raw reads were error-corrected and collapsed into unique sequences using a nearest-neighbor algorithm that merged closely related sequences. V, D and J gene segments were assigned by aligning CDR3 sequences to IMGT reference sequences. For a sequence to be retained, a match of at least six nucleotides was required to both a V gene segment and a J gene segment. A rearrangement was called productive if the CDR3 had no stop codons and remained in frame with V and J, and every other rearrangement was called non-productive. Following IMGT convention, CDR3 was defined as the stretch from the second conserved V-encoded cysteine up to the conserved J-encoded phenylalanine. Sequences without an unambiguous match to a single V gene segment were excluded from the earlier analysis of about 630 of the donors. In an earlier analysis of 587 of the donors, V segments were called functional above 56.7% productive rearrangements and were called segregating when the between-donor standard deviation exceeded 5%. A statistical classification framework was built for diagnosing cytomegalovirus status from the catalog of TCR beta chain sequences. A later analysis assigned V and J genes by comparing TCR nucleotide sequences with IMGT/GENE-DB human TR gene sequences. Using the TCRdist pipeline, a later analysis assigned CDR3 sequences along with most-parsimonious VDJ recombination scenarios. In a later analysis, every TCR beta chain was defined by the combination of its CDR3 amino acid sequence and its V-gene family, and reads without a unique V-gene family were dropped. In a later analysis, around 600 highly shared, low-generation-probability nucleotide sequences were removed to address suspected cross-contamination and a sequencing artifact. In a later analysis, a clonal expansion index was calculated for each public chain from normalized within-repertoire ranks of inferred template counts. A later analysis computed generation probabilities with a VDJ recombination model fitted to out-of-frame rearrangements, and checked the results against IGoR. In a later analysis, hypergeometric tests were used to score TCR-TCR, TCR-HLA and TCR-CMV co-occurrence, with a repertoire-size bias correction applied to TCR pairs. False discovery rates were estimated in a later analysis by permuting HLA or CMV assignments 20 times. In a later analysis, co-occurring TCRs were grouped using DBSCAN, with TCRdist sequence similarity added in when clustering inside HLA-allele-positive subsets. For co-occurrence clustering, repertoires with fewer than 30,000 or more than 120,000 public chains were excluded, along with a handful of repertoires with anomalous nucleotide sharing. TCRdb obtained this table from immuneACCESS and retained in-frame rearrangements with V and J assigned. These tables miss some clones; where compared with another copy, unresolved V genes account for less than half of the shortfall, and the remainder is unexplained. That table gives V, J and clone size, and the DNA gave D and trimming. The sample table contains 180,000 or so clones; only one count was recorded for around 80% of them. The ten largest account for less than 1.5% of the sample.

The sequenced sample was PBMCs. The rearranged chain carries TRBV11-2 and TRBJ1-1; the best D guess is TRBD1, with 6 bases matching. This TCR was recovered from a girl between 5 and 17 years old in good health and CMV-seropositive. The DNA reads TGTGCCAGCAGCTTACCCCGGACAGCCAACACTGAAGCTTTCTCT. This yields the protein CASSLPRTANTEAFS.